The clone carrying this TCR beta chain was found many times. This specimen comes from a study of T cells after yellow fever vaccination. TCRdb re-analysed the 5' RACE reads in MiXCR, keeping a single row per CDR3 protein. The table lists more than 300,000 distinct CDR3 sequences, approximately 4.3% of them singletons. The length of the CDR3 is 13 residues. Looked up from germline, CDR1 is MNHNY and CDR2 is SVGAGI (reference sequence). V was pared by 8 bases and J by 6 bases, with 15 bases between. Sequencing used PBMCs, obtained 15 days after the yellow fever booster vaccination. This sequence joins TRBV6-6 and TRBJ2-3; TRBD2 might be the D (6 bases). The TCR was taken from a man between 18 and 35 years old who received the YFV17D yellow fever vaccine. The DNA of the CDR3 is TGTGCCAGCCAGGAGGGGCCAGGGGATACGCAGTATTTT. It codes for CASQEGPGDTQYF.